Presented here are 16 T cell receptor beta chains from one specimen sequenced in a study of T cell changes during pregnancy in multiple sclerosis. Some clones are missing from TCRdb's copy, which holds only in-frame ones; the method was immunoSEQ multiplex PCR. Among around 69,000 clones listed, approximately 90% were seen once. The specimen comprised peripheral blood, sampled in the third trimester of pregnancy. The receptors were gathered from a female donor with multiple sclerosis, enrolled in a pregnancy study.

This rearrangement joins TRBV4-1 to TRBJ2-5; TRBD2 agrees at 8 bases. This CDR3 region has 16 residues. Germline V gene sequence: CDR1 MGHRA, CDR2 YSYEKL. The V gene end was trimmed by 0 bases and the J gene end by 9 bases; junction bases not matched to a gene: 12. The CDR3 protein is CASSQESGAGVRPQYF. CDR3 nucleotides: TGCGCCAGCAGCCAAGAGTCCGGAGCGGGGGTGAGGCCCCAGTACTTC.

This sequence joins TRBV10-3 and TRBJ2-2, with TRBD1 as a possible D gene (6 bases). The length of the CDR3 is 14 residues. Trimming took 6 bases from V and 1 from J, leaving 9 bases between them. CDR1 and CDR2 from the germline V gene are ENHRY and SYGVKD. The CDR3, as DNA: TGTGCCATCAGCCGACAGGAGAACACCGGGGAGCTGTTTTTT. This translates into CAISRQENTGELFF.

The genes are TRBV2 and TRBJ2-5, with D possibly being TRBD1 (7 bases). Trimming pared 4 bases from V and 9 bases from J, leaving 18 bases between. CDR1 and CDR2 (germline): SNHLY, FYNNEI. The CDR3 sequence is 14 residues long. For the CDR3, the DNA is TGTGCCAGCAGTGTACAGGGGCGGGATGGGGCCCAGTACTTC. As protein: CASSVQGRDGAQYF.

The chain uses TRBV7-9 and TRBJ2-1; tentative D call: TRBD2 (5 bases). The CDR3 contains 15 residues. The germline V and J ends were trimmed by 0 bases and 0 bases, with 6 bases remaining between them. Germline V gene sequence: CDR1 SEHNR, CDR2 FQNEAQ (reference sequence). CDR3 amino acids: CASSLAGSSYNEQFF. Written as DNA, the CDR3 is TGTGCCAGCAGCTTAGCAGGGAGCTCCTACAATGAGCAGTTCTTC.

The chain has TRBV4-2 and TRBJ1-2; weak D call: TRBD1 (6 bases). The germline V and J ends were trimmed by 1 base and 3 bases, with 15 bases remaining between them. The CDR3 is 16 residues long. In germline, CDR1 is LGHNA, CDR2 YNFKEQ. In nucleotides, the CDR3 is TGTGCCAGCAGCCAAGTAGCACCAGGGGCACACTATGGCTACACCTTC. Its protein is CASSQVAPGAHYGYTF.

The chain has TRBV10-3 and TRBJ1-4; 7 positions agree with TRBD1. Per germline, CDR1 ENHRY and CDR2 SYGVKD. V gave up 3 bases and J gave up 6 bases; unmatched junction bases: 1. The CDR3 totals 13 residues. CDR3 sequence reads: CAISDRGYEKLFF. CDR3 coding DNA: TGTGCCATCAGTGACAGGGGGTATGAAAAACTGTTTTTT.

The rearrangement uses TRBV20-1 and TRBJ1-2; D is possibly TRBD1 (6 bases). Germline V gene data show CDR1 as DFQATT and CDR2 as SNEGSKA (reference sequence). V gave up 5 bases and J gave up 7 bases, with 8 bases separating them. CDR3 length equals 10 residues. CDR3 loop: CSAWGLGYTF. The CDR3 coding sequence is TGCAGTGCTTGGGGGCTTGGCTACACCTTC.

The chain employs TRBV2 and TRBJ2-1; D not certain. The CDR3 contains 14 residues. Between the trimmed V and J ends, which lost 5 bases and 5 bases, there was a span of 13 bases. The germline V gene has CDR1 SNHLY and CDR2 FYNNEI. CDR3 sequence: CASSRQTKHNEQFF. CDR3 bases: TGTGCCAGCAGTAGGCAGACAAAGCACAATGAGCAGTTCTTC.

The rearrangement uses TRBV2 and TRBJ2-2, with 8 bases that match TRBD2. The CDR3 is 15 residues long. CDR1 is SNHLY, CDR2 FYNNEI, per germline. V lost 3 bases, J lost 7 bases, and 7 bases stayed unmatched. The CDR3 DNA reads TGTGCCAGCAGTGAGGGAGGGACTAGGCACGGGGAGCTGTTTTTT. Encoded protein: CASSEGGTRHGELFF.

This sequence joins TRBV5-1 and TRBJ1-4; D gene uncertain. V was trimmed by 0 bases and J by 5 bases, leaving 8 bases between them. This CDR3 spans 14 amino acids. Germline CDR1 SGHRS, CDR2 YFSETQ. This chain's CDR3 is CASSLASGNEKLFF. The CDR3 region has the DNA TGCGCCAGCAGCTTGGCGTCAGGAAATGAAAAACTGTTTTTT.

The J gene is TRBJ2-3, the V gene TRBV5-1; 9 bases line up with TRBD1. The CDR3 runs 14 residues. J gave up 5 bases and V 0 bases, and 1 base lay outside the gene matches. CDR1 and CDR2 from the germline V gene are SGHRS and YFSETQ. CDR3 in amino acids: CASSLGTGEDTQYF. The CDR3 region has the DNA TGCGCCAGCAGCTTGGGGACAGGGGAAGATACGCAGTATTTT. The variable domain in full, with the rest retrieved from reference TRBV5-1 and TRBJ2-3, is KAGVTQTPRYLIKTRGQQVTLSCSPISGHRSVSWYQQTPGQGLQFLFEYFSETQRNKGNFPGRFSGRQFSNSRSEMNVSTLELGDSALYLCASSLGTGEDTQYFGPGTRLTVL.

This rearrangement joins TRBV11-2 to TRBJ1-2; 8 bases are shared with TRBD1. Germline V gene lookup returns CDR1 SGHAT and CDR2 FQNNGV. Trimming at V came to 3 bases and at J to 0 bases, leaving 9 bases not matched to a gene. This CDR3 comprises 17 residues. CDR3 nucleotides: TGTGCCAGCAGCTTGGGACAGGCGTTTGGGGCTAACTATGGCTACACCTTC. It encodes CASSLGQAFGANYGYTF.

This clone occurred once. The chain links TRBV9 to TRBJ2-1, with D maybe TRBD1 (6 bases). Germline V gives CDR1 SGDLS, CDR2 YYNGEE. V was trimmed by 0 bases and J by 6 bases, leaving 19 bases between them. This CDR3 contains 17 residues. CDR3 nucleotide sequence: TGTGCCAGCAGCGTAGCTACGAGGGGGAGTCCCCGCAATGAGCAGTTCTTC. This sequence encodes CASSVATRGSPRNEQFF.

The CDR3: CASSPLGGGGGYGYTF. CDR3 coding DNA: TGTGCCAGCAGCCCACTAGGGGGGGGCGGAGGCTATGGCTACACCTTC. This chain uses TRBV7-2 with TRBJ1-2, with D perhaps TRBD1 (6 bases). This CDR3 has 16 amino acids. CDR1 is SGHTA and CDR2 is FQGNSA in the germline V gene. V gave up 5 bases and J gave up 4 bases, with 20 bases separating them.

The chain joins TRBV2 to TRBJ1-3; D uncertain. Trimming shortened V by 1 base and J by 8 bases, and 6 bases separated the two germline ends. CDR1 is SNHLY, CDR2 FYNNEI, per germline. The CDR3 spans 12 residues. CDR3 amino acids: CASSEVEDTIYF. As DNA, the CDR3 is TGTGCCAGCAGTGAAGTAGAGGACACCATATATTTT.

The chain carries TRBV28 and TRBJ1-2, with TRBD1 identical over 8 bases. This CDR3 has 14 residues. The V gene's germline CDR1 is MDHEN and CDR2 SYDVKM. V lost 4 bases and J lost 5; bases outside the gene matches: 6. This chain's CDR3 is CASSSPTGDYGYTF. Written as DNA, the CDR3 is TGTGCCAGCAGTTCCCCGACAGGGGATTATGGCTACACCTTC.